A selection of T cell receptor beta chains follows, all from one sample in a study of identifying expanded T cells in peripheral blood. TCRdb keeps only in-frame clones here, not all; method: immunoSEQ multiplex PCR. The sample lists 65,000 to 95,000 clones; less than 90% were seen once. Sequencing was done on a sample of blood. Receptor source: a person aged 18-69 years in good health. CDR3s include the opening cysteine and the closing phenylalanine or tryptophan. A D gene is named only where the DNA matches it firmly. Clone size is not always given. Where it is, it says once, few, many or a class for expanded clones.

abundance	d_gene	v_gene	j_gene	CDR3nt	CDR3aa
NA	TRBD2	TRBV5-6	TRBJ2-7	TGTGCCAGCAGCTTTGGGCTAGCGGGAGCCTACGAGCAGTACTTC	CASSFGLAGAYEQYF
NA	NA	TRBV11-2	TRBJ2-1	TGTGCCAGCAGCTTAGGATGGGAGACCTACAATGAGCAGTTCTTC	CASSLGWETYNEQFF
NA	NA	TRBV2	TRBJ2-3	TGTGCCAGCAGTGAAACCCGTCAGACGCAGTATTTT	CASSETRQTQYF
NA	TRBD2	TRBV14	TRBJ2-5	TGTGCCAGCAGCCCGGCGGGGGTGGGGGAGACCCAGTACTTC	CASSPAGVGETQYF
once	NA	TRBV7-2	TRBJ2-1	TGTGCCAGCAGCTGGGCACCACAAAGCTCCTACAATGAGCAGTTCTTC	CASSWAPQSSYNEQFF
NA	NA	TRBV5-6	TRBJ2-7	TGTGCCAGCAGCTTTACCGGTGTGGGTGTCTACGAGCAGTACTTC	CASSFTGVGVYEQYF
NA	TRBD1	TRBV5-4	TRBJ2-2	TGTGCCAGCAGCTCAGGACAGGGGAACACCGGGGAGCTGTTTTTT	CASSSGQGNTGELFF
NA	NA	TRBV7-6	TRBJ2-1	TGTGCCAGCAGCCCGCAGACCTTCTCCTACAATGAGCAGTTCTTC	CASSPQTFSYNEQFF
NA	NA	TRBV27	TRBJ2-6	TGTGCCAGCAGTTTAGGGAACTCTGGGGCCAACGTCCTGACTTTC	CASSLGNSGANVLTF
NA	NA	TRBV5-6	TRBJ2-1	TGTGCCAGCAGCTTGGGTGGGAGCAGTTCCTACAATGAGCAGTTCTTC	CASSLGGSSSYNEQFF
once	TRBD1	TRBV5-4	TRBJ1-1	TGTGCCAGCAGCTCCAGACAGGGGCCGGACACTGAAGCTTTCTTT	CASSSRQGPDTEAFF
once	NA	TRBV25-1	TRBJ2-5	TGTGCCAGCAGTAACGGAATCCAAGAGACCCAGTACTTC	CASSNGIQETQYF
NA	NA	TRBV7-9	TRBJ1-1	TGTGCCAGCAGCTTAGAACGGACGGATAGGGCTTTCTTT	CASSLERTDRAFF
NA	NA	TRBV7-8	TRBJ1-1	TGTGCCAGCAGCTTAGATTTCGGGGGGCCGACTTTCTTT	CASSLDFGGPTFF
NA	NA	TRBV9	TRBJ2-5	TGTGCCAGCAGCCCCCGACCCCAATTATGGGAGACCCAGTACTTC	CASSPRPQLWETQYF
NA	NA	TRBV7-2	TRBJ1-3	TGTGCCAGCAGCTTAGACGACAGAACTGGAAACACCATATATTTT	CASSLDDRTGNTIYF
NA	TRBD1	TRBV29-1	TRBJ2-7	TGCAGCGTTGGGCCGGGACAGGGGCTATCCGAGCAGTACTTC	CSVGPGQGLSEQYF
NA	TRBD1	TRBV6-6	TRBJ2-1	TGTGCCAGCAGAACCGGACAGGGGGTCGATGAGCAGTTCTTC	CASRTGQGVDEQFF
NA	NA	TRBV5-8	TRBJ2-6	TGTGCCAGCAGCCGGACAGTTAGCTCTGGGGCCAACGTCCTGACTTTC	CASSRTVSSGANVLTF
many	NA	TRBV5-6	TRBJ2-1	TGTGCCAGCAGGGCCGTGATAGCTGGTGAGCAGTTCTTC	CASRAVIAGEQFF
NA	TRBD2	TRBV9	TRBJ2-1	TGTGCCAGCAGCGTTACTAGCGGGAGTTACAATGAGCAGTTCTTC	CASSVTSGSYNEQFF
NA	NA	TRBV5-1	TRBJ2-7	TGCGCCAGCAGCTTGGCCGACGTCTCCTACGAGCAGTACTTC	CASSLADVSYEQYF
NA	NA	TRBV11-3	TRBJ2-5	TGTGCCAGCAGCTTAGGGACCGCCGGCCCAGAGACCCAGTACTTC	CASSLGTAGPETQYF
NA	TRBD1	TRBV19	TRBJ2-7	TGTGCCAGCACCCGACGACAGGGGGTGGACGAGCAGTACTTC	CASTRRQGVDEQYF
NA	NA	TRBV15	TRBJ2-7	TGTGCCACCAGCCCGGGCCAGCGTTACGAGCAGTACTTC	CATSPGQRYEQYF
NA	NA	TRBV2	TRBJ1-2	TGTGCCAGCAGTGAGGAGGGTAACTATGGCTACACCTTC	CASSEEGNYGYTF
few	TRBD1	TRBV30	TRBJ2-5	TGTGCCTGGAAGACAGGGGGCGGTGAGACCCAGTACTTC	CAWKTGGGETQYF
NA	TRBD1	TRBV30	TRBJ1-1	TGTGCCTGGAGTGTGGGGGACAGGGCCACTGAAGCTTTCTTT	CAWSVGDRATEAFF
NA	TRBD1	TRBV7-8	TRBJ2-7	TGTGCCAGCAGCTTAGGGACAGGGTACGAGCAGTACTTC	CASSLGTGYEQYF